This T cell receptor (beta chain) was retrieved from a study of blood T cell repertoires in COVID-19. Study-wide context: From the United States, Italy and Spain came samples of acute and convalescent COVID-19. T cells, B-cell-depleted T cells, or PBMCs supplied cDNA or gDNA.

Authors' methods: Cell counts per sample came from amplifying reference gene primers. Generated by immunoSEQ multiplex PCR, the TCRdb table keeps only in-frame clones and is missing some. Clone size and V and J calls were adopted from that table, with D and trimming inferred from the DNA. The data hold 200,000 or so clones, with approximately 90% observed a single time. The CDR3 is 16 residues long. V gave up 2 bases and J gave up 2 bases; unmatched junction bases: 7. CDR1 and CDR2 (germline): KGHDR, SFDVKD. Material: peripheral blood. The sequence derives from an elderly man with acute or convalescent COVID-19. The V call is TRBV24-1, the J call TRBJ2-5, with TRBD1 matching 7 bases. The CDR3: CATSDSGQALQETQYF. In DNA, the CDR3 is TGTGCCACCAGTGATTCCGGACAGGCTCTACAAGAGACCCAGTACTTC.